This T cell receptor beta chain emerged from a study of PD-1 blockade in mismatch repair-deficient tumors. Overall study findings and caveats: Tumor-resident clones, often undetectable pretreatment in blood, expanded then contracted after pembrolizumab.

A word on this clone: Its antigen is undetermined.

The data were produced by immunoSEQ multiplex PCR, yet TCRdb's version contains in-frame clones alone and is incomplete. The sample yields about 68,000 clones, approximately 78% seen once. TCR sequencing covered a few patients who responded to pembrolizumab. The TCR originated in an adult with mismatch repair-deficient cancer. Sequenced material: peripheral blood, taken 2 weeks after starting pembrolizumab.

CDR3 nucleotides: TGTGCCAGCAGTCAAGAGCGGGCGGGATACTACGAGCAGTACTTC. It yields the protein CASSQERAGYYEQYF. The genes are TRBV27 and TRBJ2-7; TRBD2 might be the D (6 bases). V lost 5 bases and J lost 3, with 17 bases in between. The CDR3 covers 15 residues. The V gene's germline CDR1 is MNHEY and CDR2 SMNVEV (reference sequence).